A selection of T cell receptor beta chains follows, all from one sample in a study of shared clonotypes between healthy human individuals. Some clones are missing from TCRdb's copy, which holds only in-frame ones; the method was immunoSEQ multiplex PCR. The table lists approximately 710,000 clones, about 90% of them singletons. Sequencing was carried out using memory CD8+ T cells from PBMCs. All receptors derive from a man in his late teens or twenties in good health. Some clones in this sample may be carry-over from other donors' samples. Both conserved end residues are part of each CDR3. The D gene is left open where the match is weak. The size entry is marked missing in some rows and otherwise reads once, few, many or a size class.

TRBJ2-7 | - | - | TRBV9 | TGTGCCAGCAGCGTAGGGGTGCCTCCTAGCGAGTATACCTACGAGCAGTACTTC | CASSVGVPPSEYTYEQYF
TRBJ1-1 | - | - | TRBV18 | TGTGCCAGCTCACCCGCGGGACAGAACACTGAAGCTTTCTTT | CASSPAGQNTEAFF
TRBJ1-4 | TRBD1 | - | TRBV7-9 | TGTGCCAGCAGCCGAAGCCCACTTACCGGGACAGGGTTGGAAGAAAAACTGTTTTTT | CASSRSPLTGTGLEEKLFF
TRBJ1-2 | - | - | TRBV6-5 | TGTGCCAGCATGTCCCAGGGCCCCATTAACTATGGCTACACCTTC | CASMSQGPINYGYTF
TRBJ2-7 | - | once | TRBV25-1 | TGTGCCAGCGGGCAGGGCAACGAGCAGTACTTC | CASGQGNEQYF
TRBJ2-5 | - | - | TRBV6-5 | TGTGCCAGCCAGGGGTCGGAGACCCAGTACTTC | CASQGSETQYF
TRBJ2-7 | - | - | TRBV27 | TGTGCCAGCGGTTACGGGGGCGAGCAGTACTTC | CASGYGGEQYF
TRBJ2-7 | - | once | TRBV2 | TGTGCCAGCAGTGACTTAAGCGTATCCTACGAGCAGTACTTC | CASSDLSVSYEQYF
TRBJ1-2 | - | - | TRBV9 | TGTGCCAGCAGCGTAGGTGTCAGGGGCAACTATGGCTACACCTTC | CASSVGVRGNYGYTF
TRBJ2-7 | TRBD2 | once | TRBV13 | TGTGCCAGCAGCCCTACTAGCGGGAGTCCCTACGAGCAGTACTTC | CASSPTSGSPYEQYF
TRBJ2-2 | TRBD2 | once | TRBV10-1 | TGCGCCAGTAGCGGGCTGAACACCGGGGAGCTGTTTTTT | CASSGLNTGELFF
TRBJ2-3 | TRBD2 | - | TRBV6-5 | TGTGCCAGCAGTCCTTGGACTAGCGGAACAGATACGCAGTATTTT | CASSPWTSGTDTQYF
TRBJ2-7 | TRBD1 | - | TRBV14 | TGTGCCAGCAGCCATACCAGGGGACAGGGGTTCTACGAGCAGTACTTC | CASSHTRGQGFYEQYF
TRBJ2-1 | TRBD1 | once | TRBV30 | TGTGCCTGGAGTCTAACAGGGGGCTGGTACAATGAGCAGTTCTTC | CAWSLTGGWYNEQFF
TRBJ2-7 | TRBD1 | once | TRBV28 | TGTGCCAGCAGACCCCAGGGGGCGGATTTCTACGAGCAGTACTTC | CASRPQGADFYEQYF
TRBJ2-7 | - | - | TRBV27 | TGTGCCAGCAAGGACGGACTATCCTACGAGCAGTACTTC | CASKDGLSYEQYF
TRBJ2-4 | - | - | TRBV25-1 | TGTGCCAGCTCCGGGGCCAACATTCAGTACTTC | CASSGANIQYF
TRBJ2-7 | TRBD2 | - | TRBV5-6 | TGTGCCAGCAGCTTAAGAGGACTAGGCTTAGACGAGCAGTACTTC | CASSLRGLGLDEQYF
TRBJ2-1 | TRBD2 | - | TRBV7-8 | TGTGCCAGCAGCCCCGAAGCTAGCGGAAAACCTTACAATGAGCAGTTCTTC | CASSPEASGKPYNEQFF
TRBJ2-7 | - | - | TRBV7-3 | TGTGCCAGCAGCTTAGTGGGCGGGAAGGACGAGCAGTACTTC | CASSLVGGKDEQYF
TRBJ1-4 | TRBD1 | - | TRBV28 | TGTGCCAGCAGTTTACAAGCGGGACCCCGGGACAGGGATGAAAAACTGTTTTTT | CASSLQAGPRDRDEKLFF
TRBJ1-5 | - | - | TRBV27 | TGTGCCAGCAGAACAGGCAATCAGCCCCAGCATTTT | CASRTGNQPQHF
TRBJ2-3 | TRBD2 | - | TRBV9 | TGTGCCAGCAGCGTCGGGGGGACTAGCGGGTACAAGGCTGCTAGCACAGATACGCAGTATTTT | CASSVGGTSGYKAASTDTQYF
TRBJ2-7 | - | - | TRBV5-1 | TGCGCCAGCAGCTTGGAATTACGGTCGGGGAGTACTCCCTACGAGCAGTACTTC | CASSLELRSGSTPYEQYF
TRBJ2-1 | - | - | TRBV13 | TGTGCCAGCAGCTTCCCCGGGGGGCGGGGGAGCTCCTACAATGAGCAGTTCTTC | CASSFPGGRGSSYNEQFF
TRBJ2-6 | - | - | TRBV7-9 | TGTGCCAGCAGCCCATCCGGGACGGTAACTGCTGGGGCCAACGTCCTGACTTTC | CASSPSGTVTAGANVLTF
TRBJ1-1 | - | - | TRBV29-1 | TGCAGCGACGCCCCATTAGGGGCTTTCTTT | CSDAPLGAFF
TRBJ1-2 | - | - | TRBV15 | TGTGCCACCAGCAGGGATCGGACGGCCTACACCTTC | CATSRDRTAYTF
TRBJ1-2 | TRBD1 | - | TRBV5-6 | TGTGCCAGCAGCACCCAGACAGGGTGGAATGGCTACACCTTC | CASSTQTGWNGYTF
TRBJ2-1 | TRBD2 | - | TRBV7-8 | TGTGCCAGCAGCTTAACGGCTAGCGGGAGGGCCCTCAGCCATGAGCAGTTCTTC | CASSLTASGRALSHEQFF
TRBJ2-7 | - | - | TRBV4-3 | TGCGCCAGCAGCCAAGATCACATCCTCTACGAGCAGTACTTC | CASSQDHILYEQYF
TRBJ2-1 | TRBD2 | - | TRBV7-2 | TGTGCCAGCAGCTCACGGACTAGTTCCTACAATGAGCAGTTCTTC | CASSSRTSSYNEQFF
TRBJ2-1 | - | once | TRBV5-6 | TGTGCCAGCAGCTTAGGTGGTGAGCAGTTCTTC | CASSLGGEQFF
TRBJ2-5 | - | - | TRBV5-1 | TGCGCCAGCAGCCCGGGATACTACCAAGAGACCCAGTACTTC | CASSPGYYQETQYF
TRBJ2-6 | TRBD1 | once | TRBV6-5 | TGTGCCAGCAGTTACGTGGGACAGGAGGGTTTCGTCCTGACTTTC | CASSYVGQEGFVLTF
TRBJ1-6 | - | many | TRBV4-3 | TGCGCCAGCAGCCAAATTAGCGTCGTAGGCAGGTCCTATAATTCACCCCTCCACTTT | CASSQISVVGRSYNSPLHF
TRBJ2-7 | TRBD1 | - | TRBV27 | TGTGCCAGCAGTTCAACCGGGACAGGGTACGAGCAGTACTTC | CASSSTGTGYEQYF
TRBJ2-7 | - | many | TRBV4-3 | TGCGCCAGCAGCCCTGGGGCAGGAGACTACGAGCAGTACTTC | CASSPGAGDYEQYF
TRBJ2-1 | - | - | TRBV4-3 | TGCGCCAGCAGCCAAGACTGGGTCGCGGGATCCTCCAATGAGCAGTTCTTC | CASSQDWVAGSSNEQFF
TRBJ2-3 | - | - | TRBV6-1 | TGTGCCAGCAGATTGAGCGGAGATACGCAGTATTTT | CASRLSGDTQYF
TRBJ2-7 | - | - | TRBV5-1 | TGCGCCAGCAGCTTGGGGGCAGGGGTTGAGCAGTACTTC | CASSLGAGVEQYF
TRBJ1-1 | TRBD1 | - | TRBV10-3 | TGTGCCATCAGTGAACGGACAGGGATGAACACTGAAGCTTTCTTT | CAISERTGMNTEAFF
TRBJ2-4 | TRBD2 | - | TRBV19 | TGTGCCAGTAGTCCCGAGCGGGGATTTGGCATTCAGTACTTC | CASSPERGFGIQYF
TRBJ1-1 | - | few | TRBV2 | TGTGCCAGCAGTGAGGAACAGTTCACTGAAGCTTTCTTT | CASSEEQFTEAFF
TRBJ1-5 | - | once | TRBV6-5 | TGTGCCAGCACCGAGGGAGGCAATCAGCCCCAGCATTTT | CASTEGGNQPQHF